The 20 T cell receptor beta chains given below trace back to one sample, sequenced in a study of T cells after yellow fever vaccination (dated by TCRdb to the late 2010s). Explained via the paper, the treatment or condition label denotes: live attenuated yellow fever vaccine strain. Receptor libraries were prepared by 5' RACE. Sequencing instrument: Illumina NovaSeq 6000. TCRdb trimmed the raw reads at Q25, called clones with MiXCR and kept productive beta chains. Identical CDR3 proteins give one entry, which carries the most common genes and DNA. The sample profile shows 340,000 or so distinct CDR3 sequences; around an eighth of them were found once. Together, the top ten hold about 3% of the sample. The source was CD4+ T cells sorted from PBMCs, collected 15 days after the yellow fever booster vaccination. These receptors originate from a man between 18 and 29 years old who received the YFV17D yellow fever vaccine.

The chain uses TRBV12-3 or TRBV12-4 and TRBJ2-5; D might be TRBD2 (6 bases). The CDR3 extends over 14 amino acids. Trimming cost V 5 bases and J 3 bases, with 13 bases left between them. CDR3 coding DNA: TGTGCCAGCAGTCCCCGCTGGGGGGAAGAGACCCAGTACTTC. Amino acids: CASSPRWGEETQYF.

The chain employs TRBV11-2 and TRBJ2-3; D not certain. The V end lost 5 bases, the J end lost 6 bases, and 9 bases lay between the germline ends. Germline CDR1 reads SGHAT; CDR2 reads FQNNGV. This CDR3 has 12 residues. The CDR3, as DNA: TGTGCCAGCAGCACGTCTGGGGATACGCAGTATTTT. Amino acid sequence: CASSTSGDTQYF.

The CDR3 coding sequence is TGTGCCAGCAGCCAGTTCAATATTGAGACCCAGTACTTC. Its protein is CASSQFNIETQYF. The chain links TRBV14 to TRBJ2-5; D is unresolved. Germline V lookup: CDR1 SGHDN, CDR2 FVKESK. The CDR3 has 13 residues. The V gene lost 3 bases and the J gene lost 5 bases, with 10 bases spanning the gap. Variable domain in full (rest from reference TRBV14 and TRBJ2-5): EAGVTQFPSHSVIEKGQTVTLRCDPISGHDNLYWYRRVMGKEIKFLLHFVKESKQDESGMPNNRFLAERTGGTYSTLKVQPAELEDSGVYFCASSQFNIETQYFGPGTRLLVL.

V gene TRBV11-2 combines with J gene TRBJ2-2, with 9 bases matching TRBD1. The CDR3 consists of 16 residues. V gave up 5 bases and J gave up 4 bases; unmatched junction bases: 8. The germline V gene has CDR1 SGHAT and CDR2 FQNNGV. The CDR3 spells CASSTYRGPSTGELFF. The CDR3 DNA reads TGTGCCAGCAGCACATACAGGGGGCCTTCCACCGGGGAGCTGTTTTTT.

The chain combines TRBV20-1 with TRBJ2-1, with 11 positions matching TRBD2. The V and J ends lost 4 bases and 6 bases, in that order; junction bases with no gene match: 5. Per germline, CDR1 DFQATT and CDR2 SNEGSKA (reference sequence). The CDR3 is 14 amino acids. The CDR3 loop is CSANPSGGTNEQFF. For the CDR3, the DNA is TGCAGTGCTAACCCTAGCGGGGGGACCAATGAGCAGTTCTTC.

The table lists this clonotype with a count of one. The junction departs from the called germline gene at one end, perhaps through a read error. The chain uses TRBV2 and TRBJ1-2; 9 bases map to TRBD1. The CDR3 length is 13 residues. CDR1 SNHLY and CDR2 FYNNEI come from the germline V gene. DNA of the CDR3: TGTGCCAGCAGCGAAGGGACAGGGAGAAGGTATACCTTC. As protein: CASSEGTGRRYTF.

A few counts support this clonotype. V usage is TRBV6-1 and J usage is TRBJ1-6; no reliable D call. Trimming removed 7 bases at V and 6 bases at J, with 13 bases between. Germline lookup yields CDR1 MNHNS and CDR2 SASEGT. CDR3 size: 14 residues. For the CDR3, the DNA is TGTGCCAGCATTGACGAAGGCATTAATTCACCCCTCCACTTT. It is translated as CASIDEGINSPLHF.

This clonotype was detected only a few times. V and J are TRBV28 and TRBJ1-5; 8 bases line up with TRBD1. V lost 7 bases, J lost 1 base, and 9 bases stayed unmatched. Per the germline V gene, CDR1 is MDHEN and CDR2 is SYDVKM. The CDR3 totals 16 residues. The CDR3: CASTPSGQGSNQPQHF. In nucleotides, the CDR3 is TGTGCCAGCACTCCATCCGGACAGGGAAGCAATCAGCCCCAGCATTTT.

This clonotype was counted only a few times. The chain carries TRBV20-1 and TRBJ2-5; D gene unclear. Trimming removed 7 bases at V and 1 base at J, with 10 bases between. Germline CDR1 and CDR2: DFQATT and SNEGSKA (reference sequence). The CDR3 length is 12 residues. Here the CDR3 reads CSESGPQETQYF. The CDR3, as DNA: TGCAGTGAATCAGGACCCCAAGAGACCCAGTACTTC.

In this sample, this clonotype turned up a few times. This chain links TRBV18 with TRBJ2-3; TRBD1 agrees at 10 bases. The CDR3 length is 16 residues. Looked up from germline, CDR1 is KGHSH and CDR2 is LQKENI. The junction had 5 bases not matched to a gene; V was cut back by 3 bases and J by 2 bases. The CDR3 loop is CASSPRGTGVTDTQYF. CDR3 sequence (DNA): TGTGCCAGCTCACCGCGGGGGACAGGGGTCACAGATACGCAGTATTTT.

The table lists this clonotype with many counts. This chain links TRBV5-6 with TRBJ2-7; D assignment may be TRBD1 or TRBD2 (5 bases each). With 3 bases removed from V and 3 bases from J, the gap between germline ends came to 16 bases. Germline CDR1 and CDR2: SGHDT and YYEEEE. The CDR3 has 15 amino acids. CDR3 protein: CASSSGPGPRYEQYV. The CDR3 nucleotides are TGTGCCAGCAGCTCCGGACCGGGACCCCGCTACGAGCAGTACGTC.

This clonotype was picked up a small number of times. V gene TRBV6-5 combines with J gene TRBJ2-3; TRBD2 aligns across 10 bases. The CDR3 has 14 residues. Germline V gene data show CDR1 as MNHEY and CDR2 as SVGAGI. Germline trimming cut 10 bases from V and 2 bases from J; bases unmatched to any gene: 6. CDR3: CATLAGTTTDTQYF. The CDR3 nucleotides read TGTGCCACACTAGCGGGGACTACCACAGATACGCAGTATTTT.

V gene TRBV2 combines with J gene TRBJ2-3; unclear D gene. V was cut by 3 bases and J by 4 bases, with 5 bases left in between. Germline V CDR1 and CDR2: SNHLY, FYNNEI. The length of the CDR3 is 12 residues. The CDR3 DNA reads as TGTGCCAGCAGTGATAGGGCAGATACGCAGTATTTT. This encodes CASSDRADTQYF.

This clonotype has at least ten counts. This chain uses TRBV6-5 with TRBJ2-3; D remains unclear. V was shortened by 7 bases and J by 3 bases, with 17 bases between the two germline ends. The CDR3 is made up of 15 amino acids. Per germline, CDR1 MNHEY and CDR2 SVGAGI. The DNA for the CDR3 is TGTGCCAGCAACGAAATCGCGGCCGGGACAGATACGCAGTATTTT. This gives the protein CASNEIAAGTDTQYF.

The chain has TRBV5-4 and TRBJ1-3; D unclear. V lost 0 bases, J lost 0 bases, and 10 bases lay in between. CDR1 and CDR2 from the germline V gene are SGHNT and YYREEE (reference sequence). This CDR3 is built from 16 residues. CDR3 sequence reads: CASSLAGRSSGNTIYF. CDR3 bases: TGTGCCAGCAGCTTGGCCGGCAGGAGCTCTGGAAACACCATATATTTT.

This clonotype appeared many times. The V call is TRBV7-2, the J call TRBJ1-2, with 8 bases identical to TRBD1. This CDR3 has 13 amino acids. Germline V CDR1 and CDR2: SGHTA, FQGNSA. The V gene end was trimmed by 5 bases and the J gene end by 6 bases; junction bases not matched to a gene: 5. The CDR3 coding sequence is TGTGCCAGCAGCCTCGGACAGGGCCATGGCTACACCTTC. This gives the protein CASSLGQGHGYTF.

The table lists this clonotype with a few counts. The chain couples TRBV9 to TRBJ1-1; 7 positions match TRBD1. The V gene's germline CDR1 is SGDLS and CDR2 YYNGEE. This CDR3 comprises 14 residues. The trim removed 6 bases at V and 1 base at J, leaving 6 bases unmatched. The CDR3 region has the DNA TGTGCCAGCAACGAGGGGGCGTCGAACACTGAAGCTTTCTTT. Amino acid sequence: CASNEGASNTEAFF.

This clonotype was recorded at least ten times. The CDR3 loop reads CASSRGQGDQLGYTF. DNA for the CDR3: TGCGCCAGCAGCCGCGGACAGGGAGATCAACTTGGCTACACCTTC. This sequence joins TRBV4-1 and TRBJ1-2, with 8 nucleotides matching TRBD1. With 4 bases clipped from V and 7 bases from J, the junction kept 11 bases outside the gene matches. In germline, CDR1 is MGHRA, CDR2 YSYEKL. CDR3 size: 15 residues.

The rearrangement joins TRBV6-1 to TRBJ1-5; 10 nucleotides agree with TRBD1. Trimming at V came to 6 bases and at J to 2 bases, leaving 7 bases not matched to a gene. CDR3 length: 16 amino acids. Germline assignment: CDR1 MNHNS and CDR2 SASEGT. CDR3 residues: CASSGQGVIGNQPQHF. In DNA, the CDR3 is TGTGCCAGCAGCGGACAGGGGGTGATTGGCAATCAGCCCCAGCATTTT.

This clonotype has more than one count but fewer than ten. The chain is built from TRBV7-2 and TRBJ1-1; 7 bases are shared with TRBD1. The CDR3 sequence is 13 residues long. V dropped 1 base and J dropped 9; count of bases not matched to a gene: 5. CDR1 is SGHTA and CDR2 is FQGNSA in the germline V gene. CDR3 in amino acids: CASSLETGNQAFF. The CDR3 DNA follows: TGTGCCAGCAGCTTAGAGACAGGGAATCAAGCTTTCTTT.